This T cell receptor beta chain was documented in a study of blood T cell repertoires in COVID-19. Study context: Material from acute and convalescent COVID-19 was sourced from the United States, Italy and Spain.

Participants spanned ages about 18 to 90 years and resided in 20 to 30 US areas. Membership in each cohort depended on participant-reported clinical history. Within the 2 weeks before study entry, each person in the exposed group met a COVID-19 case. The repertoire was sequenced with immunoSEQ multiplex PCR; TCRdb's copy has only in-frame clones and lacks some. The sample lists around 320,000 clones, 85% to 95% occurring once. CDR3 length: 15 residues. V gave up 0 bases and J gave up 0 bases, with 9 bases separating them. Germline V lookup: CDR1 SGDLS, CDR2 YYNGEE. The receptor's source is a woman aged 25 to 39 who had been exposed to COVID-19. Sequencing was carried out using PBMCs or T cells enriched from blood (not recorded which). The chain recombines TRBV9 with TRBJ1-1; perhaps TRBD1 as D (5 bases). CDR3 nucleotide sequence: TGTGCCAGCAGCGTAGGGTCGGGGGTGAACACTGAAGCTTTCTTT. Protein product: CASSVGSGVNTEAFF.